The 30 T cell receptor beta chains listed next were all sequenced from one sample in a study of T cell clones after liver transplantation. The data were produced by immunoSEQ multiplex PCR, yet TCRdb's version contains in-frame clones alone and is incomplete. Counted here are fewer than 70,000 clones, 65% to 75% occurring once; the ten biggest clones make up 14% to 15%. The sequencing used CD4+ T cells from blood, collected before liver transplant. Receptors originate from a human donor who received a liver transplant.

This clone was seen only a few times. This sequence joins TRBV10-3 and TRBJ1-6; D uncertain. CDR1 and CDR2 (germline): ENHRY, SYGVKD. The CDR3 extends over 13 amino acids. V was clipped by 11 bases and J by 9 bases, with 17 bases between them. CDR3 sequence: CASGGGSPSPLHF. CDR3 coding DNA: TGTGCCTCAGGAGGCGGGTCACCTTCACCCCTCCACTTT.

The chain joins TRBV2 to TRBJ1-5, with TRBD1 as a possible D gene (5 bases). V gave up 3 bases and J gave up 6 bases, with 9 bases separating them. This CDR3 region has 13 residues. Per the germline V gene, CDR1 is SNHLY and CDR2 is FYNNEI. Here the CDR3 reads CASSDGGGQPQHF. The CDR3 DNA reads TGTGCCAGCAGTGACGGGGGAGGTCAGCCCCAGCATTTT. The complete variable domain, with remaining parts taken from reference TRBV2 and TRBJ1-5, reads EPEVTQTPSHQVTQMGQEVILRCVPISNHLYFYWYRQILGQKVEFLVSFYNNEISEKSEIFDDQFSVERPDGSNFTLKIRSTKLEDSAMYFCASSDGGGQPQHFGDGTRLSIL.

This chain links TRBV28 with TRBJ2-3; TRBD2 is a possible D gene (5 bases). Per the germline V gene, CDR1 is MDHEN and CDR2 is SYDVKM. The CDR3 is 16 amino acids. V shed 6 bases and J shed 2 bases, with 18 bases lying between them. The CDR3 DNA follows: TGTGCCAGCAGCCCCCTTAGTGTGGAGGTCACAGATACGCAGTATTTT. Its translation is CASSPLSVEVTDTQYF.

The chain's CDR3 is CASSLRQMGTSMNTEAFF. CDR3 in DNA: TGTGCCAGCTCCCTCCGACAGATGGGAACAAGTATGAACACTGAAGCTTTCTTT. The chain couples TRBV18 to TRBJ1-1; D is possibly TRBD1 (5 bases). V was cut by 6 bases and J by 0 bases, with 23 bases left in between. CDR3 length equals 18 residues. Germline V CDR1 and CDR2: KGHSH, LQKENI.

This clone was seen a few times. The CDR3 nucleotides read TGTGCCAGCAGCTTAGTCAGGGTCTACGAGCAGTACTTC. Its protein is CASSLVRVYEQYF. This chain connects TRBV7-8 to TRBJ2-7, with a tentative D call TRBD1 (5 bases). CDR1 is SGHVS and CDR2 is FQNEAQ in the germline V gene. CDR3 size: 13 residues. V lost 1 base, J lost 3 bases, and 7 bases lay in between.

For the CDR3, the DNA is TGTGCCAGCAAATCTTCAGTCTCTGGAAACACCATATATTTT. Its protein product is CASKSSVSGNTIYF. The genes are TRBV2 and TRBJ1-3; D gene unclear. Germline V lookup: CDR1 SNHLY, CDR2 FYNNEI. Deletions cut 7 bases from V and 0 bases from J, with 10 bases between. The CDR3 is 14 amino acids.

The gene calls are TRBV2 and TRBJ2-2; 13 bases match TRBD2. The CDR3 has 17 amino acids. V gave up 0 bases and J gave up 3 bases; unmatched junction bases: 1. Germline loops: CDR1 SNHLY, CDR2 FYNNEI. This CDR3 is CASSEAGLAGYTGELFF. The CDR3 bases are TGTGCCAGCAGTGAAGCGGGACTAGCGGGATACACCGGGGAGCTGTTTTTT.

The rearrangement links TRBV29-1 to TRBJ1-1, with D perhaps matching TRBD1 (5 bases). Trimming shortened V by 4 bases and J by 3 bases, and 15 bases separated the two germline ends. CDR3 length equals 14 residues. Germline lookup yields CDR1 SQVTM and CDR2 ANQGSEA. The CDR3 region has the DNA TGCAGCGTTGGTCTTGCGACAGATTACACTGAAGCTTTCTTT. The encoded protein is CSVGLATDYTEAFF.

CDR3 coding DNA: TGTGCCAGCAGTTCATCCTCGACAGGGAGGGAGCAGTACTTC. This encodes CASSSSSTGREQYF. The chain has TRBV28 and TRBJ2-7; D is possibly TRBD1 (7 bases). Deletions cut 4 bases from V and 7 bases from J, with 17 bases between. CDR3 length: 14 amino acids. CDR1 is MDHEN and CDR2 is SYDVKM in the germline V gene.

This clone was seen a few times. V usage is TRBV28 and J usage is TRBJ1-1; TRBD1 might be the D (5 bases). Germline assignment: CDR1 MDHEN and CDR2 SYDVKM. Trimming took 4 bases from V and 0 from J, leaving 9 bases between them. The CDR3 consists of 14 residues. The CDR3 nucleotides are TGTGCCAGCAGTTATGGGGCTATGAACACTGAAGCTTTCTTT. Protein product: CASSYGAMNTEAFF.

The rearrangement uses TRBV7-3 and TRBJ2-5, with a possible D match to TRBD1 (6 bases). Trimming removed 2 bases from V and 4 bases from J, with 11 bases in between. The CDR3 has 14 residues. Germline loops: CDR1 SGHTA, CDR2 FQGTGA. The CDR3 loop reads CASSLSQGRETQYF. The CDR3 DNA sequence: TGTGCCAGCAGCTTATCTCAGGGGAGAGAGACCCAGTACTTC.

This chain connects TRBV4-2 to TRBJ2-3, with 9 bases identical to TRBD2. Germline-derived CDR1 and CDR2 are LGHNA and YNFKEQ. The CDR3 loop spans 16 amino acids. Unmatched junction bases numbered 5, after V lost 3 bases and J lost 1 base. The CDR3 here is CASSQLRGGGTDTQYF. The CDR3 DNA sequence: TGTGCCAGCAGCCAGCTGCGGGGGGGCGGCACAGATACGCAGTATTTT.

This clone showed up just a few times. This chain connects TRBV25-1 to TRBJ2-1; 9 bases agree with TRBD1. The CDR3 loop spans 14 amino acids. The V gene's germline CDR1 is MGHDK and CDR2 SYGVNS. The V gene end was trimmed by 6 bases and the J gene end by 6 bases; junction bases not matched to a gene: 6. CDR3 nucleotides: TGTGCCAGCAGGGACAGGGGCGTTGGCAATGAGCAGTTCTTC. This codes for CASRDRGVGNEQFF.

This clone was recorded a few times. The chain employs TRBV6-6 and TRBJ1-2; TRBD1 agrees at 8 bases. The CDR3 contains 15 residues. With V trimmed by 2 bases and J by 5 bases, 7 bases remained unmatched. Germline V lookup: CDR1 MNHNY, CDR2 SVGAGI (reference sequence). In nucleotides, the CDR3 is TGTGCCAGCAGTTACCCCTCGGACAGGGCTTATGGCTACACCTTC. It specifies CASSYPSDRAYGYTF.

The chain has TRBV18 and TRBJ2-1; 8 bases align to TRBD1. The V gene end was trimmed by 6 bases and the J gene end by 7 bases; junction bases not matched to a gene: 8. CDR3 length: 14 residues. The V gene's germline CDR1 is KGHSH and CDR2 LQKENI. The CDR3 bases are TGTGCCAGCTCCCAGGGGGCGCGAGTTAATGAGCAGTTCTTC. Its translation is CASSQGARVNEQFF.

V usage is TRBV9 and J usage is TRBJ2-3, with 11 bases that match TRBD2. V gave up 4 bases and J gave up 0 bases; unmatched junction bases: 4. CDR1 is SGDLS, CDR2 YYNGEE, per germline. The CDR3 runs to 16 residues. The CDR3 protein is CASSFLAGGSTDTQYF. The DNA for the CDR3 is TGTGCCAGCAGCTTTTTAGCGGGGGGGAGCACAGATACGCAGTATTTT.

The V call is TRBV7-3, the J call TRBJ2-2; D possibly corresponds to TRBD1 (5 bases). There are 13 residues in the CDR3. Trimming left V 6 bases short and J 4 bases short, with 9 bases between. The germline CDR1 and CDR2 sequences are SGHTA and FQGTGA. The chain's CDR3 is CASRGQSTGELFF. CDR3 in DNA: TGTGCCAGCAGGGGGCAGTCCACCGGGGAGCTGTTTTTT.

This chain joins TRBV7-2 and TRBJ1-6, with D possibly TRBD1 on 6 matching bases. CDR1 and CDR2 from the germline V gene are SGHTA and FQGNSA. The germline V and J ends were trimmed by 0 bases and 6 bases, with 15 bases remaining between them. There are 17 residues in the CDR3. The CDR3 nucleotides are TGTGCCAGCAGCTTAGCGCGGGGGGGCGCAATTAATTCACCCCTCCACTTT. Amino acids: CASSLARGGAINSPLHF. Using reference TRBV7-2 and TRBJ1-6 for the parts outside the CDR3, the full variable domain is GAGVSQSPSNKVTEKGKDVELRCDPISGHTALYWYRQSLGQGLEFLIYFQGNSAPDKSGLPSDRFSAERTGGSVSTLTIQRTQQEDSAVYLCASSLARGGAINSPLHFGNGTRLTVT.

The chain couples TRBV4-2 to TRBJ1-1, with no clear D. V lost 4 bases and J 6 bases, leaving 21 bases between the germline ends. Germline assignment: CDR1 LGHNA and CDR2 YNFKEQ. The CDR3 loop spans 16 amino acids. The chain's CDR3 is CASSRVFEGNAAEAFF. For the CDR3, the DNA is TGTGCCAGCAGCCGGGTTTTCGAGGGAAATGCCGCTGAAGCTTTCTTT.

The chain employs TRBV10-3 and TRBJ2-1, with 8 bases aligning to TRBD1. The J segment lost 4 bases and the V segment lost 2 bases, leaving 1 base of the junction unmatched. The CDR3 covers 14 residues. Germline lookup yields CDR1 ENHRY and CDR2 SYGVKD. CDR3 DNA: TGTGCCATCAGTGAGAGGACAGGGTACAATGAGCAGTTCTTC. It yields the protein CAISERTGYNEQFF.

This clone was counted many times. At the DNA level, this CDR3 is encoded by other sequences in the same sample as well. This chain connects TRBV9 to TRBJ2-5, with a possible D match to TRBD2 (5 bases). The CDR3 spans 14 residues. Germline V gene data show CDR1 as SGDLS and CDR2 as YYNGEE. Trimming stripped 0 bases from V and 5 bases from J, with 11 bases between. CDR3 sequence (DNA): TGTGCCAGCAGCGTAGCTGAGGGAAGGGAGACCCAGTACTTC. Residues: CASSVAEGRETQYF.

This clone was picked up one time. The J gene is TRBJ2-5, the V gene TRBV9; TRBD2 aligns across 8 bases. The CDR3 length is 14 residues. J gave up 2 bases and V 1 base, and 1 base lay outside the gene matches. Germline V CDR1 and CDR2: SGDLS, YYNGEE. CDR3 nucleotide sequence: TGTGCCAGCAGCGTAAGCGGGGGACAAGAGACCCAGTACTTC. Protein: CASSVSGGQETQYF.

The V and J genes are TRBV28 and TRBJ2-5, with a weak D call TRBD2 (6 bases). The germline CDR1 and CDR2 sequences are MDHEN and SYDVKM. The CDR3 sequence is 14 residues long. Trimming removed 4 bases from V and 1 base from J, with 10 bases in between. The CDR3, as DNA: TGTGCCAGCAGTTCTGGAGGGATCCAAGAGACCCAGTACTTC. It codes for CASSSGGIQETQYF.

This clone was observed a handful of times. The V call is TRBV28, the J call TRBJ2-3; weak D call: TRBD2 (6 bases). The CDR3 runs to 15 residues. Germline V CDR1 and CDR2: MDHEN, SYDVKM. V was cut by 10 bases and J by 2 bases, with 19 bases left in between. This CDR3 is CAIRGRLGSTDTQYF. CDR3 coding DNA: TGTGCCATCCGGGGGAGGCTCGGGTCCACAGATACGCAGTATTTT.

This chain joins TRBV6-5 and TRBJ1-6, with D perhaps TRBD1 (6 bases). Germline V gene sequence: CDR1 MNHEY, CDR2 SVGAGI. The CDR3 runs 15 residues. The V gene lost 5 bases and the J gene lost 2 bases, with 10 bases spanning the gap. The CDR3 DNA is TGTGCCAGCAGTCATAGGGGGACCTATAATTCACCCCTCCACTTT. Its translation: CASSHRGTYNSPLHF.

CDR3 in amino acids: CASSVSDRGYTDTQYF. The CDR3 coding sequence is TGTGCCAGCAGCGTATCGGATAGAGGCTACACAGATACGCAGTATTTT. This chain connects TRBV11-1 to TRBJ2-3; D call uncertain. Trimming took 5 bases from V and 2 from J, leaving 17 bases between them. Germline V CDR1 and CDR2: SGHAT, FQDESV (reference sequence). This CDR3 comprises 16 residues. The variable domain in full, completed from reference TRBV11-1 and TRBJ2-3, reads EAEVAQSPRYKITEKSQAVAFWCDPISGHATLYWYRQILGQGPELLVQFQDESVVDDSQLPKDRFSAERLKGVDSTLKIQPAELGDSAMYLCASSVSDRGYTDTQYFGPGTRLTVL.

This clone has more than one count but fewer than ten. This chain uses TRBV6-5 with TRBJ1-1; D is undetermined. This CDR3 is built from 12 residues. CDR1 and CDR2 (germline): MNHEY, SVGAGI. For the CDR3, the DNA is TGTGCGGCAGAGCAGCGGAACACTGAAGCTTTCTTT. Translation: CAAEQRNTEAFF.

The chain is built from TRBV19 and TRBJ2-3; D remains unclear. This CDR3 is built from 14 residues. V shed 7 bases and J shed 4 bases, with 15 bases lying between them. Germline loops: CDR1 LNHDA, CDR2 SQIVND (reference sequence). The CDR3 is CASTPFSRPDTQYF. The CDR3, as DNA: TGTGCCAGTACCCCTTTCTCGCGCCCAGATACGCAGTATTTT.

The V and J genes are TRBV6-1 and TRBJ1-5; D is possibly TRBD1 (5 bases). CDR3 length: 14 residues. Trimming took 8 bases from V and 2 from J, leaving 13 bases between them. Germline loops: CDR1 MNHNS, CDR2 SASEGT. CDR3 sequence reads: CASRWQGGNQPQHF. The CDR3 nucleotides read TGTGCCAGCCGGTGGCAGGGTGGCAATCAGCCCCAGCATTTT.

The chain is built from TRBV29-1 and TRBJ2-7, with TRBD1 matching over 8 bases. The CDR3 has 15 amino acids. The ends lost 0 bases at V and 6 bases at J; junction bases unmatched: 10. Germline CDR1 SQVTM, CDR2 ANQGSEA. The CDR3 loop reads CSVEDDRTGRGEQYF. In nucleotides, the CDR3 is TGCAGCGTTGAAGATGACAGGACAGGGCGAGGCGAGCAGTACTTC.